The table lists the clone carrying this T cell receptor (beta chain) with a few counts. The data were obtained in a study of cytomegalovirus exposure and HLA in healthy donors. Regarding donors, all were healthy bone marrow donors. V was pared by 4 bases and J by 4 bases, with 19 bases of the junction left unmatched. Germline loops: CDR1 LNHDA, CDR2 SQIVND (reference sequence). The CDR3 runs to 19 residues. In the PCR, 60 Vbeta and 13 Jbeta primers were used. The data were produced by immunoSEQ multiplex PCR, yet TCRdb's version contains in-frame clones alone and is incomplete. This sample carries fewer than 250,000 clones, around 80% of them seen once, and the ten largest clones take 0.63%.

V and J are TRBV19 and TRBJ2-1; TRBD2 aligns across 7 bases. Material: PBMCs. This receptor was taken from a man between 18 and 35 years old in good health and CMV-seronegative. The CDR3 DNA follows: TGTGCCAGTAGTAGAATATTCCACCCTAGCGGCGGCGGGTACAATGAGCAGTTCTTC. It yields the protein CASSRIFHPSGGGYNEQFF.